Below, one TCR beta chain is given with its context. These data come from a study of blood T cell repertoires in COVID-19. Looking at the study overall: T cells, B-cell-depleted T cells, or PBMCs supplied cDNA or gDNA.

How the authors handled the data: It was from reference gene primer amplification that nucleated cell counts were estimated. This table comes from immunoSEQ multiplex PCR, and its TCRdb copy is limited to in-frame clones, with some not included. Clonal size and the V and J genes are those of that table, whereas D and trimming came from the DNA. In the table there are fewer than 250,000 clones, roughly 90% of which are singletons. The V gene's germline CDR1 is LNHDA and CDR2 SQIVND (reference sequence). V shed 4 bases and J shed 6 bases, with 7 bases lying between them. The CDR3 is 12 residues long. The chain has TRBV19 and TRBJ2-1; D call uncertain. The sequence was collected from a woman between 70 and 85 years old with acute or convalescent COVID-19. The sequenced sample was peripheral blood. In DNA form, the CDR3 reads TGTGCCAGTAGTACTCTTTTCAATGAGCAGTTCTTC. Translated: CASSTLFNEQFF.